Below, one T cell receptor beta chain is given with its context. This entry is derived from a study of technical replicates of blood from a handful of donors. Assay used: immunoSEQ multiplex PCR; TCRdb lists only in-frame clones, some missing. The profile covers about 60,000 clones, with around nine tenths appearing a single time and approximately 4.9% taken by the ten largest. After removal of 5 bases from V and 6 bases from J, the junction contained 5 bases not matched to a gene. CDR3 length equals 13 residues. Germline lookup yields CDR1 SGHTA and CDR2 FQGTGA. Sequenced input: PBMCs. This clonotype was obtained from a human donor in good health. Some clones in this sample may be carry-over from other donors' samples. This rearrangement joins TRBV7-3 to TRBJ1-1, with 8 bases fitting TRBD1. CDR3 nucleotide sequence: TGTGCCAGCAGCCGTCAACAGGGGGCTGAAGCTTTCTTT. It translates to CASSRQQGAEAFF.